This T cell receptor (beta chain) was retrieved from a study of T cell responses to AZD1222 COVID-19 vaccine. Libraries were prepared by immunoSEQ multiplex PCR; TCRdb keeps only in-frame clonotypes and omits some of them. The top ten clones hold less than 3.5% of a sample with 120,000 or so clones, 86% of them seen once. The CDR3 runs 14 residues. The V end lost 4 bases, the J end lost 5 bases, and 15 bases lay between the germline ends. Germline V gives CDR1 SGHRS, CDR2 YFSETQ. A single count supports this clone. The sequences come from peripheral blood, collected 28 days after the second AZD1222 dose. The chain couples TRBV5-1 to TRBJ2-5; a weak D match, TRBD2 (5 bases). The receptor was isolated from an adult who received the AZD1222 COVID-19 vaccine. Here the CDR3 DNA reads TGCGCCAGCAGCCCGAGGGTGAACTCGGAGACCCAGTACTTC. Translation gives CASSPRVNSETQYF.